What follows are 21 T cell receptor beta chains derived from one specimen sequenced in a study of post-analysis software for immune sequencing data. TCR beta libraries were prepared from cDNA with unique molecular identifiers. Via MiXCR, TCRdb re-called the PCR reads, giving one row per CDR3 protein. Of around 440,000 distinct CDR3 sequences listed, approximately 46% are singletons. The antigens of these receptors remain unknown. Study findings and constraints: Patients used a handful of TRBV segments, including TRBV5-6, TRBV5-1 and TRBV20-1, more often than controls.

The sequenced sample was blood. The receptor set was obtained from a girl aged 10 to 17 with multiple sclerosis.

The rearrangement links TRBV20-1 to TRBJ1-5; D is uncertain. Germline V lookup: CDR1 DFQATT, CDR2 SNEGSKA (reference sequence). This CDR3 region has 16 residues. V lost 1 base to trimming and J lost 2 bases, with 15 bases between them. Here the CDR3 reads CSARAYPSGRNQPQHF. In nucleotides, the CDR3 is TGCAGTGCTAGAGCTTACCCGTCAGGCCGCAATCAGCCCCAGCATTTT.

This clonotype was seen a handful of times. This rearrangement joins TRBV9 to TRBJ2-7; TRBD1 agrees at 8 bases. There are 20 residues in the CDR3. The V and J ends lost 1 base and 3 bases, in that order; junction bases with no gene match: 21. The germline gives CDR1 SGDLS, CDR2 YYNGEE. CDR3 nucleotide sequence: TGTGCCAGCAGCGTACGGTGGGGAGGACAGGGTGCGGGCCATCACTACGAGCAGTACTTC. Translated: CASSVRWGGQGAGHHYEQYF. Supplemented by reference TRBV9 and TRBJ2-7, the full variable domain reads DSGVTQTPKHLITATGQRVTLRCSPRSGDLSVYWYQQSLDQGLQFLIQYYNGEERAKGNILERFSAQQFPDLHSELNLSSLELGDSALYFCASSVRWGGQGAGHHYEQYFGPGTRLTVT.

The chain joins TRBV7-9 to TRBJ2-1; 8 nucleotides align to TRBD2. Germline trimming cut 1 base from V and 6 bases from J; bases unmatched to any gene: 2. The CDR3 spans 14 residues. Per the germline V gene, CDR1 is SEHNR and CDR2 is FQNEAQ (reference sequence). CDR3: CASSLVGTSNEQFF. Here the CDR3 DNA reads TGTGCCAGCAGCTTAGTAGGGACTAGCAATGAGCAGTTCTTC.

The rearrangement links TRBV10-3 to TRBJ1-2; 7 bases align to TRBD1. The CDR3 is 15 amino acids. Germline V lookup: CDR1 ENHRY, CDR2 SYGVKD. Trimming removed 3 bases from V and 6 bases from J; junction bases left unmatched: 10. As DNA, the CDR3 is TGTGCCATCAGTGAACGGGCAGGGGGTTTCGATGGCTACACCTTC. It encodes CAISERAGGFDGYTF.

Here the CDR3 reads CASKRDTRGPYEQYF. The CDR3, as DNA: TGTGCCTCGAAAAGGGACACAAGAGGCCCCTACGAGCAGTACTTC. The chain employs TRBV30 and TRBJ2-4; perhaps TRBD1 as D (6 bases). TRBJ2-7 matches the DNA end more closely, so the J call is doubtful. The CDR3 spans 15 residues. CDR1 is GTSNPN, CDR2 SVGIG, per germline (reference sequence).

The chain links TRBV19 to TRBJ1-4, with D unresolved. The CDR3 has 13 amino acids. CDR1 and CDR2 (germline): LNHDA, SQIVND (reference sequence). Trimming left V 7 bases short and J 5 bases short, with 11 bases between. This CDR3 is CASKKERNEKLFF. As DNA, the CDR3 is TGTGCCAGTAAGAAGGAAAGGAATGAAAAACTGTTTTTT. The whole variable domain, filled in from reference TRBV19 and TRBJ1-4, reads DGGITQSPKYLFRKEGQNVTLSCEQNLNHDAMYWYRQDPGQGLRLIYYSQIVNDFQKGDIAEGYSVSREKKESFPLTVTSAQKNPTAFYLCASKKERNEKLFFGSGTQLSVL.

This clonotype was counted a few times. This chain links TRBV10-3 with TRBJ1-6; D is unresolved. Germline CDR1 ENHRY, CDR2 SYGVKD. Between the trimmed V and J ends, which lost 1 base and 7 bases, there was a span of 11 bases. The CDR3 is made up of 15 amino acids. The chain's CDR3 is CAISELGLTNSPLHF. The CDR3 region has the DNA TGTGCCATCAGTGAGTTAGGACTGACAAATTCACCCCTCCACTTT.

This clonotype was found a few times. V and J are TRBV5-1 and TRBJ2-1; a possible D gene is TRBD1 (5 bases). CDR1 is SGHRS, CDR2 YFSETQ, per germline. Trimming shortened V by 0 bases and J by 5 bases, and 12 bases separated the two germline ends. The CDR3 runs 15 residues. The CDR3 DNA follows: TGCGCCAGCAGCTTGGCACAGACAGCAAACAATGAGCAGTTCTTC. Encoded protein: CASSLAQTANNEQFF.

The CDR3 coding sequence is TGTGCCAGCAGTTTTTCCGGGACTTCAAATCGGGATACGCAGTATTTT. Its translation is CASSFSGTSNRDTQYF. The chain joins TRBV12-3 or TRBV12-4 to TRBJ2-3; possible D gene TRBD2, 6 bases. V was clipped by 3 bases and J by 6 bases, with 19 bases between them. This CDR3 has 16 amino acids.

The table lists this clonotype with a few counts. The rearrangement joins TRBV4-3 to TRBJ2-3; D remains ambiguous. The germline CDR1 and CDR2 sequences are LGHNA and YSLEER. Deletions cut 0 bases from V and 2 bases from J, with 6 bases between. The CDR3 length is 14 residues. As DNA, the CDR3 is TGCGCCAGCAGCCAAGATTCGTTCACAGATACGCAGTATTTT. Amino acid sequence: CASSQDSFTDTQYF.

The chain combines TRBV5-5 with TRBJ2-7; a weak D match, TRBD2 (5 bases). Trimming shortened V by 1 base and J by 2 bases, and 16 bases separated the two germline ends. This CDR3 is built from 16 residues. The V gene's germline CDR1 is SGHKS and CDR2 YYEKEE (reference sequence). As DNA, the CDR3 is TGTGCCAGCAGCTTGTCGTGGGGAGCGGACGCCTACGAGCAGTACTTC. This sequence encodes CASSLSWGADAYEQYF.

The genes are TRBV28 and TRBJ1-5, with 7 positions matching TRBD1. J was trimmed by 7 bases and V by 5 bases; bases with no gene match: 2. Per germline, CDR1 MDHEN and CDR2 SYDVKM. This CDR3 comprises 12 residues. The CDR3 DNA follows: TGTGCCAGCAGTGGCAGGGGGCAGCCCCAGCATTTT. It translates to CASSGRGQPQHF.

The chain couples TRBV29-1 to TRBJ2-5; unclear D gene. CDR1 and CDR2 (germline): SQVTM, ANQGSEA. This CDR3 comprises 13 residues. Trimming took 3 bases from V and 4 from J, leaving 12 bases between them. The CDR3 loop is CSVEGRVRETQYF. Here the CDR3 DNA reads TGCAGCGTTGAGGGCCGGGTACGAGAGACCCAGTACTTC.

This clonotype came up a few times. V is TRBV10-3 and J is TRBJ2-7, with a possible D match to TRBD2 (5 bases). Germline values: CDR1 ENHRY, CDR2 SYGVKD. The CDR3 runs to 12 residues. V dropped 10 bases and J dropped 6 bases, with 16 bases sitting between them. For the CDR3, the DNA is TGTGCCAGTCGGATTCAAGGGAGCGAGCAGTACTTC. It encodes CASRIQGSEQYF.

This clonotype was picked up a small number of times. V is TRBV20-1 and J is TRBJ2-7, with 14 nucleotides matching TRBD2. V trimming: 6 bases; J trimming: 3 bases; junction bases outside the gene matches: 13. From germline, CDR1 is DFQATT and CDR2 SNEGSKA (reference sequence). This CDR3 comprises 17 residues. This CDR3 reads CSARTSGRLRVRYEQYF. CDR3 DNA: TGCAGTGCGCGGACTAGCGGGAGGCTCCGTGTTCGCTACGAGCAGTACTTC.

The chain is built from TRBV20-1 and TRBJ2-1, with TRBD2 matching 7 bases. The CDR3 loop spans 16 amino acids. Unmatched junction bases numbered 13, after V lost 4 bases and J lost 4 bases. CDR1 and CDR2 (germline): DFQATT, SNEGSKA (reference sequence). The CDR3: CSATVGGRGGYNEQFF. In nucleotides, the CDR3 is TGCAGTGCTACCGTAGGCGGGAGAGGCGGTTACAATGAGCAGTTCTTC.

The CDR3, as DNA: TGCGCCAGCAGCCAAGTTTCCGGATCCTATGGCTACACCTTC. Protein: CASSQVSGSYGYTF. The J gene is TRBJ1-2, the V gene TRBV4-1; D not certain. The length of the CDR3 is 14 residues. Germline V gene data show CDR1 as MGHRA and CDR2 as YSYEKL. The V end was cut by 1 base, the J end by 4 bases, with 10 bases between.

Only a few counts were recorded for this clonotype. The rearrangement links TRBV7-2 to TRBJ2-5, with 9 positions matching TRBD2. This CDR3 comprises 17 residues. Germline loops: CDR1 SGHTA, CDR2 FQGNSA. Losses at the gene ends were 4 bases for V and 2 bases for J; bases not matched to a gene: 11. CDR3 DNA: TGTGCCAGCAGCTCCCGGGGTAGGCTAGCGGGACAAGAGACCCAGTACTTC. Translated: CASSSRGRLAGQETQYF.

This clonotype showed up many times. This chain connects TRBV5-1 to TRBJ1-4, with 7 bases that match TRBD1. The V segment lost 3 bases and the J segment 4 bases; nucleotides outside the gene matches: 3. The CDR3 is 14 amino acids. Per germline, CDR1 SGHRS and CDR2 YFSETQ. The CDR3, as DNA: TGCGCCAGCAGCTCTGGACAGGTTAATGAAAAACTGTTTTTT. It is translated as CASSSGQVNEKLFF. Complete variable domain (other parts from reference TRBV5-1 and TRBJ1-4): KAGVTQTPRYLIKTRGQQVTLSCSPISGHRSVSWYQQTPGQGLQFLFEYFSETQRNKGNFPGRFSGRQFSNSRSEMNVSTLELGDSALYLCASSSGQVNEKLFFGSGTQLSVL.

In its sample, this clonotype was seen a few times. The rearrangement joins TRBV7-3 to TRBJ2-1; 10 nucleotides agree with TRBD2. Germline values: CDR1 SGHTA, CDR2 FQGTGA. V dropped 4 bases and J dropped 8; count of bases not matched to a gene: 14. This CDR3 region has 17 residues. The CDR3: CASSSSGLATRGDEQFF. CDR3 coding DNA: TGTGCCAGCAGCTCCTCGGGACTAGCGACCCGCGGGGATGAGCAGTTCTTC.

The chain combines TRBV3-1 with TRBJ1-1; D gene unclear. The CDR3 runs to 15 residues. V shed 0 bases and J shed 7 bases, with 15 bases lying between them. The germline gives CDR1 LGHDT, CDR2 YNNKEL (reference sequence). The DNA for the CDR3 is TGTGCCAGCAGCCAAGATGTAATTAGAGGAAATGAAGCTTTCTTT. This gives the protein CASSQDVIRGNEAFF.